The 11 T cell receptor beta chains below were found in one sample sequenced in a study of immune reconstitution after stem cell transplant in scleroderma. TCRdb fed the RT-PCR reads into MiXCR, producing one record per CDR3 protein. The sample lists approximately 5,000 distinct CDR3 sequences, less than 8.5% occurring once. The specimen was taken before or after autologous hematopoietic stem cell transplantation (not recorded which). These receptors originate from a male donor with systemic sclerosis.

This clonotype is categorized as medium-sized. This chain connects TRBV7-3 to TRBJ2-3, with D tentatively TRBD2 (6 bases). Germline V gene data show CDR1 as SGHTA and CDR2 as FQGTGA. The length of the CDR3 is 19 residues. Trimming shortened V by 5 bases and J by 0 bases, and 24 bases separated the two germline ends. The CDR3 spells CASSPRGTSGPSSTDTQYF. DNA of the CDR3: TGTGCCAGCAGCCCCCGGGGGACCAGCGGGCCCTCTAGCACAGATACGCAGTATTTT. Combining the CDR3 with reference TRBV7-3 and TRBJ2-3 gives the whole variable domain GAGVSQTPSNKVTEKGKYVELRCDPISGHTALYWYRQSLGQGPEFLIYFQGTGAADDSGLPNDRFFAVRPEGSVSTLKIQRTERGDSAVYLCASSPRGTSGPSSTDTQYFGPGTRLTVL.

This clonotype is medium-sized (0.01 to 0.1%). This chain links TRBV29-1 with TRBJ1-1; possible D gene TRBD1, 6 bases. Between the trimmed V and J ends, which lost 4 bases and 3 bases, there was a span of 9 bases. Germline V gene sequence: CDR1 SQVTM, CDR2 ANQGSEA. The CDR3 has 12 residues. The CDR3: CSVGGGYTEAFF. The CDR3 DNA reads TGCAGCGTTGGAGGGGGTTACACTGAAGCTTTCTTT.

This clonotype was recorded a few times. This chain joins TRBV7-9 and TRBJ2-3; D is possibly TRBD2 (5 bases). Germline values: CDR1 SEHNR, CDR2 FQNEAQ (reference sequence). Trimming stripped 4 bases from V and 1 base from J, with 9 bases between. The length of the CDR3 is 14 residues. The CDR3: CASSYFSGTDTQYF. The DNA for the CDR3 is TGTGCCAGCAGCTACTTTAGCGGCACAGATACGCAGTATTTT.

The chain links TRBV15 to TRBJ1-1; no clear D gene. The CDR3 consists of 13 residues. Germline CDR1 and CDR2: LNHNV and YYDKDF (reference sequence). Trimming left V 5 bases short and J 3 bases short, with 10 bases between. The CDR3, as DNA: TGTGCCACCAGCCGACCGAGGGACACTGAAGCTTTCTTT. Translated: CATSRPRDTEAFF.

The rearrangement joins TRBV6-6 to TRBJ1-3; TRBD1 is a possible D gene (5 bases). Trimming took off 11 bases at V and 0 bases at J, with 11 bases between the two ends. Germline loops: CDR1 MNHNY, CDR2 SVGAGI (reference sequence). This CDR3 is 13 amino acids long. In DNA, the CDR3 is TGTGCCGGCGGGGGATACTCTGGAAACACCATATATTTT. Residues: CAGGGYSGNTIYF.

This clonotype is labeled large. The CDR3 loop reads CASSYGQGEAFF. In DNA form, the CDR3 reads TGTGCCAGCAGTTATGGACAGGGTGAAGCTTTCTTT. This sequence joins TRBV6-2 or TRBV6-3 and TRBJ1-1; TRBD1 agrees at 8 bases. V trimming: 3 bases; J trimming: 7 bases; junction bases outside the gene matches: 1. CDR3 length: 12 amino acids. Germline V gene data show CDR1 as MNHEY and CDR2 as SVGEGT.

By share of the sample, this clonotype is large. This chain connects TRBV7-2 to TRBJ2-7, with 7 bases identical to TRBD1. Unmatched junction bases numbered 7, after V lost 5 bases and J lost 6 bases. The CDR3 contains 13 residues. The V gene's germline CDR1 is SGHTA and CDR2 FQGNSA. The CDR3 DNA follows: TGTGCCAGCAGCCAAGACAGGGTTAGCGAGCAGTACTTC. Translating gives CASSQDRVSEQYF.

This clonotype occurred a few times. The chain links TRBV28 to TRBJ1-2; D may be TRBD1 (6 bases). The ends were cut back, 10 bases at V and 4 bases at J, with 13 bases in the middle. From germline, CDR1 is MDHEN and CDR2 SYDVKM. The CDR3 length is 12 residues. CDR3 region: CATTDRIYGYTF. As DNA, the CDR3 is TGTGCCACTACAGACAGGATCTATGGCTACACCTTC.

This clonotype was detected only a few times. This chain uses TRBV24-1 with TRBJ2-3; D gene ambiguous. Germline V lookup: CDR1 KGHDR, CDR2 SFDVKD. With 2 bases removed from V and 0 bases from J, the gap between germline ends came to 8 bases. The CDR3 is 15 amino acids. CDR3 nucleotide sequence: TGTGCCACCAGTGATTGGTCAACTAGCACAGATACGCAGTATTTT. Translation gives CATSDWSTSTDTQYF.

This rearrangement joins TRBV5-1 to TRBJ2-5; no reliable D call. The CDR3 totals 15 residues. The ends were cut back, 0 bases at V and 3 bases at J, with 12 bases in the middle. Per the germline V gene, CDR1 is SGHRS and CDR2 is YFSETQ. The CDR3 reads CASSLGARTKETQYF. The CDR3 coding sequence is TGCGCCAGCAGCTTGGGGGCCAGAACTAAAGAGACCCAGTACTTC. Supplemented by reference TRBV5-1 and TRBJ2-5, the full variable domain reads KAGVTQTPRYLIKTRGQQVTLSCSPISGHRSVSWYQQTPGQGLQFLFEYFSETQRNKGNFPGRFSGRQFSNSRSEMNVSTLELGDSALYLCASSLGARTKETQYFGPGTRLLVL.

The sample holds a few counts of this clonotype. The chain carries TRBV20-1 and TRBJ2-1; 7 bases line up with TRBD1. V gave up 8 bases and J gave up 3 bases; unmatched junction bases: 7. From germline, CDR1 is DFQATT and CDR2 SNEGSKA (reference sequence). The CDR3 extends over 13 amino acids. The CDR3 bases are TGCAGTCTCCGGGACAGCATCTACAATGAGCAGTTCTTC. Translating it yields CSLRDSIYNEQFF.